This T cell receptor beta chain stems from a study of blood T cell repertoires in COVID-19. Repertoires were generated with immunoSEQ multiplex PCR, while TCRdb's copy carries only in-frame clones and drops some. Seen here are just over 200,000 clones, over 70% observed once, and the top ten hold approximately 6%. V lost 6 bases and J lost 3, with 11 bases in between. Germline lookup yields CDR1 SGHVS and CDR2 FNYEAQ. CDR3 length equals 13 residues. V and J are TRBV7-6 and TRBJ2-5; tentative D call: TRBD2 (5 bases). Sequencing input: peripheral blood. The sequence was collected from a woman in her sixties or seventies with acute or convalescent COVID-19. CDR3 sequence (DNA): TGTGCCAGCAGTCTTACTAGAGAAGAGACCCAGTACTTC. Translating it yields CASSLTREETQYF.